Below, one T cell receptor beta chain is given with its context. The antigen is undetermined. TCRdb reprocessed the RT-PCR reads with MiXCR, giving one entry per CDR3 protein. Here the sample spans some 520,000 distinct CDR3 sequences, approximately 15% being singletons. The sample comes from a study of response to subunit inactivated influenza vaccine. The CDR3 consists of 16 residues. The J segment lost 8 bases and the V segment lost 4 bases, leaving 9 bases of the junction unmatched. The germline CDR1 and CDR2 sequences are MNHEY and SVGAGI. General study points: Only a handful of new T cells, the authors suggested, are recruited with each seasonal influenza vaccination.

The rearrangement uses TRBV6-5 and TRBJ1-6; 9 positions match TRBD1. This clonotype was obtained from a man between 45 and 75 years old who received an inactivated influenza vaccine. This sample comprised CD4+ T cells sorted from PBMCs, obtained less than 25 months after vaccination. The CDR3 sequence: CASSSTGGFAYSPLHF. CDR3 in DNA: TGTGCCAGCAGTTCTACAGGGGGCTTTGCGTATTCACCCCTCCACTTT.